This passage covers 26 T cell receptor beta chains from one sample sequenced in a study of cytotoxic CD8 clonotypes in ibrutinib-treated CLL. Here immunoSEQ multiplex PCR was the method, and the copy in TCRdb shows in-frame clones only, minus some. The table shows approximately 45,000 clones, with 60% to 80% occurring only once. The starting material was PBMCs, obtained after 12 months of ibrutinib treatment. The receptor source for this set is a human donor with chronic lymphocytic leukemia.

A word on this clone: The junction shows a germline mismatch at one end, possibly a read error. This chain uses TRBV5-4 with TRBJ1-1; 7 bases line up with TRBD1. This CDR3 has 14 amino acids. CDR1 is SGHNT and CDR2 is YYREEE in the germline V gene (reference sequence). CDR3 coding DNA: TGTGCCAGCACCTTGGACAGGCGGGGCACTGAAGCTTTCTTT. Translation gives CASTLDRRGTEAFF. The whole variable domain, filled in from reference TRBV5-4 and TRBJ1-1, reads ETGVTQSPTHLIKTRGQQVTLRCSSQSGHNTVSWYQQALGQGPQFIFQYYREEENGRGNFPPRFSGLQFPNYSSELNVNALELDDSALYLCASTLDRRGTEAFFGQGTRLTVV.

The genes are TRBV2 and TRBJ1-5; 9 bases agree with TRBD1. Trimming took 7 bases from V and 6 from J; bases not matched to a gene: 7. This CDR3 is 14 amino acids long. Germline assignment: CDR1 SNHLY and CDR2 FYNNEI. In nucleotides, the CDR3 is TGTGCCAGCACCGGGACAGGGAGGGGTCAGCCCCAGCATTTT. Translated, it gives CASTGTGRGQPQHF.

The V and J genes are TRBV10-3 and TRBJ2-7, with a weak D call TRBD2 (6 bases). This CDR3 spans 17 amino acids. Germline CDR1 reads ENHRY; CDR2 reads SYGVKD. V was cut by 0 bases and J by 0 bases, with 15 bases left in between. The DNA for the CDR3 is TGTGCCATCAGTGAGTCGGGGGGAATTAGCAGCTCCTACGAGCAGTACTTC. It translates to CAISESGGISSSYEQYF.

The chain couples TRBV5-1 to TRBJ1-4; 9 bases are a match to TRBD1. Germline V CDR1 and CDR2: SGHRS, YFSETQ. V shed 7 bases, J shed 8 bases, and the junction held 9 bases outside the gene matches. CDR3 size: 14 residues. In nucleotides, the CDR3 is TGCGCCAGCGGATCAGTGGGACAGGGAGAAAAACTGTTTTTT. Its protein product is CASGSVGQGEKLFF.

This chain uses TRBV5-4 with TRBJ2-2; 7 bases are a match to TRBD1. The CDR3 has 16 amino acids. Trimming removed 0 bases from V and 4 bases from J; junction bases left unmatched: 6. CDR1 is SGHNT, CDR2 YYREEE, per germline (reference sequence). CDR3 residues: CASSLGGYRGTGELFF. CDR3 nucleotide sequence: TGTGCCAGCAGCTTGGGGGGATACAGGGGCACCGGGGAGCTGTTTTTT.

V and J are TRBV27 and TRBJ1-6, with no clear D. V was clipped by 3 bases and J by 7 bases, with 4 bases between them. The CDR3 covers 12 residues. Germline CDR1 is MNHEY and CDR2 is SMNVEV (reference sequence). This CDR3 reads CASSFPNSPLHF. The CDR3 nucleotides are TGTGCCAGCAGTTTCCCAAATTCACCCCTCCACTTT.

The sample holds a few counts of this clone. The gene calls are TRBV7-2 and TRBJ1-2; D may be TRBD1 (5 bases). With 5 bases removed from V and 3 bases from J, the gap between germline ends came to 16 bases. The CDR3 loop spans 15 amino acids. Germline CDR1 is SGHTA and CDR2 is FQGNSA. The CDR3 is CASSLRLGVHYGYTF. In DNA form, the CDR3 reads TGTGCCAGCAGCCTGCGCCTGGGGGTTCACTATGGCTACACCTTC. The full variable domain, with the rest looked up from reference TRBV7-2 and TRBJ1-2, is GAGVSQSPSNKVTEKGKDVELRCDPISGHTALYWYRQSLGQGLEFLIYFQGNSAPDKSGLPSDRFSAERTGGSVSTLTIQRTQQEDSAVYLCASSLRLGVHYGYTFGSGTRLTVV.

This clone turned up a few times. The chain carries TRBV4-1 and TRBJ1-3; the match to TRBD1 covers 9 bases. Germline values: CDR1 MGHRA, CDR2 YSYEKL. V trimming: 0 bases; J trimming: 2 bases; junction bases outside the gene matches: 2. This CDR3 is 16 amino acids long. The CDR3 spells CASSQDGDRAGNTIYF. DNA for the CDR3: TGCGCCAGCAGCCAAGATGGGGACAGGGCTGGAAACACCATATATTTT.

This chain joins TRBV2 and TRBJ2-1, with 7 bases matching TRBD1. The CDR3 has 12 residues. With 6 bases clipped from V and 9 bases from J, the junction kept 5 bases outside the gene matches. Germline V CDR1 and CDR2: SNHLY, FYNNEI. For the CDR3, the DNA is TGTGCCAGCAGCCCCAGGGGGACTGAGCAGTTCTTC. Its translation: CASSPRGTEQFF.

The chain has TRBV11-2 and TRBJ2-1; D remains unclear. Germline CDR1 reads SGHAT; CDR2 reads FQNNGV. V dropped 2 bases and J dropped 0 bases, with 8 bases sitting between them. The CDR3 spans 15 residues. The CDR3 is CASSLSSSSYNEQFF. The CDR3 region has the DNA TGTGCCAGCAGCTTATCGTCGAGCTCCTACAATGAGCAGTTCTTC.

V and J are TRBV2 and TRBJ1-6; D gene ambiguous. CDR3 length: 11 amino acids. CDR1 and CDR2 from the germline V gene are SNHLY and FYNNEI. Trimming pared 4 bases from V and 9 bases from J, leaving 4 bases between. The CDR3 DNA is TGTGCCAGCAGTGGGGCTTCACCCCTCCACTTT. This gives the protein CASSGASPLHF.

The V gene is TRBV4-2, the J gene TRBJ2-7; TRBD1 might be the D (6 bases). Germline lookup yields CDR1 LGHNA and CDR2 YNFKEQ. The V end lost 4 bases, the J end lost 5 bases, and 18 bases lay between the germline ends. CDR3 size: 15 residues. The DNA for the CDR3 is TGTGCCAGCAGCCCAACCATGGGGGCGAGCGACGAGCAGTACTTC. It is translated as CASSPTMGASDEQYF.

The chain is built from TRBV7-3 and TRBJ2-2; possible D gene TRBD2, 5 bases. Germline CDR1 SGHTA, CDR2 FQGTGA. The CDR3 is 18 amino acids. V was shortened by 4 bases and J by 5 bases, with 23 bases between the two germline ends. CDR3 amino acids: CASSSRPWAGRGTGELFF. CDR3 nucleotide sequence: TGTGCCAGCAGCTCTAGGCCCTGGGCAGGTCGGGGTACCGGGGAGCTGTTTTTT.

V and J are TRBV30 and TRBJ1-1, with D perhaps matching TRBD1 (6 bases). Per the germline V gene, CDR1 is GTSNPN and CDR2 is SVGIG (reference sequence). This CDR3 is built from 14 residues. V shed 5 bases and J shed 0 bases, with 13 bases lying between them. CDR3 protein: CAWWWQGLNTEAFF. The CDR3, as DNA: TGTGCCTGGTGGTGGCAGGGGTTGAACACTGAAGCTTTCTTT.

As concerns this clone: One junction end does not reproduce the germline sequence, and a read error may be involved. The chain has TRBV19 and TRBJ1-1; perhaps TRBD1 as D (5 bases). Germline CDR1 LNHDA, CDR2 SQIVND (reference sequence). The CDR3 is made up of 11 amino acids. The CDR3 sequence is CASHHFGATDF. The CDR3 DNA reads as TGTGCCAGCCATCATTTTGGGGCGACAGACTTT.

The rearrangement links TRBV7-9 to TRBJ2-7; weak D call: TRBD2 (5 bases). Trimming left V 5 bases short and J 6 bases short, with 20 bases between. Germline CDR1 reads SEHNR; CDR2 reads FQNEAQ (reference sequence). The CDR3 has 15 residues. CDR3: CASSPPVAGGGEQYF. The CDR3 DNA reads TGTGCCAGCAGCCCTCCCGTTGCGGGCGGCGGCGAGCAGTACTTC. Filled out from reference TRBV7-9 and TRBJ2-7, the complete variable domain reads DTGVSQNPRHKITKRGQNVTFRCDPISEHNRLYWYRQTLGQGPEFLTYFQNEAQLEKSRLLSDRFSAERPKGSFSTLEIQRTEQGDSAMYLCASSPPVAGGGEQYFGPGTRLTVT.

This chain joins TRBV27 and TRBJ1-1; D is ambiguous. The CDR3 covers 15 residues. Germline V gene lookup returns CDR1 MNHEY and CDR2 SMNVEV (reference sequence). V dropped 3 bases and J dropped 5 bases, with 16 bases sitting between them. CDR3 residues: CASSLSGIDGTEAFF. CDR3 DNA: TGTGCCAGCAGTTTGTCGGGGATTGATGGGACTGAAGCTTTCTTT.

The chain joins TRBV6-5 to TRBJ2-3, with D perhaps matching TRBD2 (6 bases). The CDR3 sequence is 15 residues long. Germline V lookup: CDR1 MNHEY, CDR2 SVGAGI. The V and J ends lost 0 bases and 4 bases respectively, with 11 bases between them. The CDR3 is CASSYSGRLADTQYF. The CDR3 DNA follows: TGTGCCAGCAGTTACTCAGGGAGGCTCGCAGATACGCAGTATTTT.

This rearrangement joins TRBV6-4 to TRBJ1-1; D is undetermined. Trimming stripped 8 bases from V and 1 base from J, with 11 bases between. CDR3 length equals 13 residues. The V gene's germline CDR1 is MRHNA and CDR2 SNTAGT. The DNA for the CDR3 is TGTGCCAGCCCTGGTTCCGAGAACACTGAAGCTTTCTTT. Translated, it gives CASPGSENTEAFF.

The rearrangement joins TRBV28 to TRBJ1-2; D not resolved. The CDR3 runs 14 residues. Trimming removed 5 bases at V and 4 bases at J, with 14 bases between. CDR1 is MDHEN, CDR2 SYDVKM, per germline. The CDR3 DNA sequence: TGTGCCAGCAGTCCCCCGGGAGGGTCCTATGGCTACACCTTC. It yields the protein CASSPPGGSYGYTF.

J is TRBJ1-6 and V is TRBV27; perhaps TRBD1 as D (5 bases). The V end was cut by 6 bases, the J end by 10 bases, with 22 bases between. The CDR3 has 16 residues. Per germline, CDR1 MNHEY and CDR2 SMNVEV (reference sequence). Here the CDR3 reads CASRNRDFPILSPLHF. As DNA, the CDR3 is TGTGCCAGCAGGAACCGGGACTTCCCAATATTATCACCCCTCCACTTT.

The chain has TRBV9 and TRBJ2-7; 13 positions match TRBD2. The CDR3 is made up of 18 amino acids. Germline V gives CDR1 SGDLS, CDR2 YYNGEE. The junction had 9 bases not matched to a gene; V was cut back by 0 bases and J by 3 bases. CDR3 sequence reads: CASSVGWTSGGPIYEQYF. The CDR3 bases are TGTGCCAGCAGCGTAGGATGGACTAGCGGGGGTCCTATCTACGAGCAGTACTTC.

This clone was found a few times. The rearrangement links TRBV10-3 to TRBJ2-1; D might be TRBD1 or TRBD2, each matching 5 bases. Trimming took off 7 bases at V and 2 bases at J, with 9 bases between the two ends. The V gene's germline CDR1 is ENHRY and CDR2 SYGVKD. The CDR3 runs 13 residues. The CDR3 spells CAIKGDPYNEQFF. CDR3 DNA sequence: TGTGCCATCAAAGGGGACCCCTACAATGAGCAGTTCTTC.

This clone was counted many times. The same CDR3 also results from other DNA sequences found in this sample. This chain connects TRBV25-1 to TRBJ2-5; perhaps TRBD2 as D (6 bases). The CDR3 sequence is 14 residues long. Germline V gene data show CDR1 as MGHDK and CDR2 as SYGVNS. The V and J ends lost 3 bases and 0 bases respectively, with 8 bases between them. CDR3 in amino acids: CASSERGHQETQYF. The CDR3, as DNA: TGTGCCAGCAGTGAGCGGGGCCACCAAGAGACCCAGTACTTC.

The V gene is TRBV10-3, the J gene TRBJ2-1; 11 nucleotides match TRBD2. The germline V gene has CDR1 ENHRY and CDR2 SYGVKD. Trimming took 10 bases from V and 3 from J; bases not matched to a gene: 8. The CDR3 is 15 amino acids. CDR3 in amino acids: CATKGTSGGYNEQFF. In DNA, the CDR3 is TGTGCCACGAAAGGCACTAGCGGGGGCTACAATGAGCAGTTCTTC.

The chain links TRBV5-1 to TRBJ2-2; D gene unclear. The CDR3 has 15 residues. Germline CDR1 reads SGHRS; CDR2 reads YFSETQ. Trimming cost V 2 bases and J 6 bases, with 14 bases left between them. CDR3 loop: CASSLRHGSAGELFF. The DNA for the CDR3 is TGCGCCAGCAGCTTAAGGCATGGCTCGGCCGGGGAGCTGTTTTTT.